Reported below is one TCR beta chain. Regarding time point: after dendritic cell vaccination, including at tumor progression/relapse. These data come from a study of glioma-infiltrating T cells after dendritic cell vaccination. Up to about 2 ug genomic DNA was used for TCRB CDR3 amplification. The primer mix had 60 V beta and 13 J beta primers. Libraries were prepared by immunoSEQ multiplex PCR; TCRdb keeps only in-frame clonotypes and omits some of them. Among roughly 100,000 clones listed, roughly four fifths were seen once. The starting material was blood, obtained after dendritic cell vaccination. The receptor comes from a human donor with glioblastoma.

CDR3 region: CASSEVATAKNIQYF. CDR3 DNA: TGTGCCAGCAGTGAAGTTGCTACAGCCAAAAACATTCAGTACTTC. The chain recombines TRBV2 with TRBJ2-4; D is unclear. V shed 1 base and J shed 0 bases, with 7 bases lying between them. The CDR3 has 15 amino acids. Germline V lookup: CDR1 SNHLY, CDR2 FYNNEI.